These 25 T cell receptor beta chains share one sample of origin, sequenced in a study of identical twins. Each CDR3 protein gets one entry after TCRdb re-called the 5' RACE reads with MiXCR. Counted here are 400,000 to 600,000 distinct CDR3 sequences, about a fifth occurring once; the ten biggest clones make up 0.45% to 0.5%. The sample was also reused in another study, on yellow fever vaccine responses in identical twins.

Material for sequencing was CD4+ T cells sorted from blood. These receptors originate from a woman in her late teens or twenties in good health.

This sequence joins TRBV20-1 and TRBJ2-5; D unclear. The CDR3 has 11 residues. Trimming stripped 5 bases from V and 4 bases from J, with 8 bases between. Germline lookup yields CDR1 DFQATT and CDR2 SNEGSKA (reference sequence). CDR3 sequence: CSAADAETQYF. The CDR3 DNA reads TGCAGTGCTGCTGATGCAGAGACCCAGTACTTC.

The chain employs TRBV11-1 and TRBJ2-3; TRBD1 is a possible D gene (6 bases). The V end was cut by 0 bases, the J end by 2 bases, with 12 bases between. CDR3 length: 16 amino acids. Germline V gene data show CDR1 as SGHAT and CDR2 as FQDESV (reference sequence). Here the CDR3 reads CASSLATGTFTDTQYF. As DNA, the CDR3 is TGTGCCAGCAGCTTAGCGACAGGAACCTTCACAGATACGCAGTATTTT.

The chain is built from TRBV11-3 and TRBJ2-5, with no clear D. CDR1 is SGHNT, CDR2 YENEEA, per germline. V lost 3 bases, J lost 5 bases, and 10 bases lay in between. The CDR3 runs to 13 residues. In nucleotides, the CDR3 is TGTGCCAGCAGCTTGCAGGTTTTGGAGACCCAGTACTTC. Residues: CASSLQVLETQYF. Full variable domain (remainder filled in from reference TRBV11-3 and TRBJ2-5): EAGVVQSPRYKIIEKKQPVAFWCNPISGHNTLYWYLQNLGQGPELLIRYENEEAVDDSQLPKDRFSAERLKGVDSTLKIQPAELGDSAVYLCASSLQVLETQYFGPGTRLLVL.

The J gene is TRBJ2-7, the V gene TRBV28; D unclear. The CDR3 length is 16 residues. Germline CDR1 MDHEN, CDR2 SYDVKM. V was clipped by 4 bases and J by 0 bases, with 16 bases between them. The DNA of the CDR3 is TGTGCCAGCAGTTCCCCCTGGGGATCCCTCTCCTACGAGCAGTACGTC. This encodes CASSSPWGSLSYEQYV.

This clonotype was detected a few times. This rearrangement joins TRBV3-1 to TRBJ2-2; D may be TRBD2 (6 bases). Per germline, CDR1 LGHDT and CDR2 YNNKEL (reference sequence). The CDR3 is made up of 14 amino acids. Trimming left V 1 base short and J 7 bases short, with 10 bases between. CDR3 nucleotide sequence: TGTGCCAGCAGCCAAGGGGAGGCGAGCGGGGAGCTGTTTTTT. This encodes CASSQGEASGELFF.

This clonotype turned up a few times. The chain couples TRBV7-2 to TRBJ2-2; no clear D gene. Germline-derived CDR1 and CDR2 are SGHTA and FQGNSA. V shed 0 bases and J shed 1 base, with 6 bases lying between them. This CDR3 comprises 15 residues. CDR3 amino acids: CASSLAALNTGELFF. DNA for the CDR3: TGTGCCAGCAGCTTAGCCGCGCTGAACACCGGGGAGCTGTTTTTT.

With respect to this clonotype: The junction and the germline gene differ at one end; a read error may be behind it. The chain uses TRBV20-1 and TRBJ2-7; 10 nucleotides agree with TRBD2. Per the germline V gene, CDR1 is DFQATT and CDR2 is SNEGSKA (reference sequence). CDR3 length: 12 amino acids. CDR3 in DNA: TGCAGTGCTGGGGGGAGCGGGAGGGCCTTACACTTC. This gives the protein CSAGGSGRALHF.

This chain joins TRBV24-1 and TRBJ2-5; 10 bases are shared with TRBD1. CDR1 and CDR2 (germline): KGHDR, SFDVKD. J was trimmed by 5 bases and V by 4 bases; bases with no gene match: 6. The CDR3 has 15 amino acids. CDR3 residues: CATSEPDRGQETQYF. The CDR3 bases are TGTGCCACCAGTGAGCCCGACAGGGGGCAGGAGACCCAGTACTTC.

This clonotype was found many times. The V gene is TRBV5-1, the J gene TRBJ1-3, with D unclear. The V gene lost 2 bases and the J gene lost 1 base, with 7 bases spanning the gap. The CDR3 covers 14 residues. The germline gives CDR1 SGHRS, CDR2 YFSETQ. CDR3 sequence reads: CASSLGLSGNTIYF. The CDR3 DNA is TGCGCCAGCAGCTTAGGCCTATCTGGAAACACCATATATTTT.

This clonotype occurred a few times. The J gene is TRBJ2-7, the V gene TRBV3-1, with D tentatively TRBD1 or TRBD2 (5 bases each). The CDR3 runs 14 residues. CDR1 is LGHDT and CDR2 is YNNKEL in the germline V gene (reference sequence). The V gene lost 7 bases and the J gene lost 3 bases, with 16 bases spanning the gap. CDR3 DNA sequence: TGTGCCAGCAAGCAGCAACGGGGCCACTACGAGCAGTACTTC. It encodes CASKQQRGHYEQYF.

This clonotype occurred a few times. The J gene is TRBJ2-2, the V gene TRBV20-1; 11 nucleotides line up with TRBD2. V lost 3 bases, J lost 6 bases, and 6 bases stayed unmatched. This CDR3 spans 15 amino acids. Per the germline V gene, CDR1 is DFQATT and CDR2 is SNEGSKA (reference sequence). CDR3 amino acids: CSASETSGVAGELFF. CDR3 nucleotides: TGCAGTGCTAGCGAGACTAGCGGGGTGGCCGGGGAGCTGTTTTTT.

The V and J genes are TRBV14 and TRBJ2-1; no reliable D call. Deletions cut 0 bases from V and 6 bases from J, with 15 bases between. Per the germline V gene, CDR1 is SGHDN and CDR2 is FVKESK. The CDR3 length is 16 residues. CDR3 amino acids: CASSQEGLTNLNEQFF. In DNA form, the CDR3 reads TGTGCCAGCAGCCAAGAGGGGTTAACAAACCTCAATGAGCAGTTCTTC.

In this sample, this clonotype turned up many times. The chain combines TRBV4-2 with TRBJ1-1; D not resolved. This CDR3 contains 15 residues. CDR1 is LGHNA, CDR2 YNFKEQ, per germline. The V end was cut by 0 bases, the J end by 0 bases, with 8 bases between. The CDR3 DNA is TGTGCCAGCAGCCAAGATCAACAGCTGAACACTGAAGCTTTCTTT. Its protein product is CASSQDQQLNTEAFF.

The V gene is TRBV9, the J gene TRBJ2-6; D unclear. V lost 1 base to trimming and J lost 0 bases, with 5 bases between them. CDR3 length: 15 residues. The germline V gene has CDR1 SGDLS and CDR2 YYNGEE. The DNA of the CDR3 is TGTGCCAGCAGCGTAAAAGGCTCTGGGGCCAACGTCCTGACTTTC. It encodes CASSVKGSGANVLTF.

This clonotype was counted only a few times. The rearrangement uses TRBV19 and TRBJ1-1; D is undetermined. Trimming pared 7 bases from V and 0 bases from J, leaving 15 bases between. The CDR3 loop spans 15 amino acids. Germline-derived CDR1 and CDR2 are LNHDA and SQIVND (reference sequence). This CDR3 is CASKKVGVMNTEAFF. The CDR3 nucleotides are TGTGCCAGTAAGAAGGTCGGGGTGATGAACACTGAAGCTTTCTTT.

This clonotype was counted many times. This chain uses TRBV12-3 or TRBV12-4 with TRBJ1-2; 10 nucleotides agree with TRBD1. Trimming cost V 6 bases and J 4 bases; bases outside gene matches: 5. The CDR3 loop spans 14 amino acids. The CDR3 loop reads CASSKGQGIYGYTF. Written as DNA, the CDR3 is TGTGCCAGCAGCAAGGGACAGGGGATCTATGGCTACACCTTC.

The chain is built from TRBV6-1 and TRBJ2-5; D is undetermined. This CDR3 region has 13 residues. Germline V gene sequence: CDR1 MNHNS, CDR2 SASEGT. Between the trimmed V and J ends, which lost 1 base and 1 base, there was a span of 4 bases. CDR3 loop: CASSEGVQETQYF. The CDR3 DNA follows: TGTGCCAGCAGTGAAGGAGTCCAAGAGACCCAGTACTTC.

The chain uses TRBV20-1 and TRBJ2-3; D is unclear. Trimming stripped 8 bases from V and 4 bases from J, with 19 bases between. Germline V gene lookup returns CDR1 DFQATT and CDR2 SNEGSKA (reference sequence). The CDR3 contains 14 residues. The CDR3 is CSLLGHLPADTQYF. The DNA of the CDR3 is TGCAGTCTTTTGGGTCACCTACCGGCAGATACGCAGTATTTT.

Turning to this clonotype: The germline gene is not matched at one end of the junction; a read error may be the cause. This sequence joins TRBV5-6 and TRBJ2-1; D perhaps matches TRBD1 (5 bases). The CDR3 has 15 residues. Per the germline V gene, CDR1 is SGHDT and CDR2 is YYEEEE. The CDR3, as DNA: TGTGTCAGCAGCCGCAGGGTAGTCTCCTACAATGAGCAGTTCTTC. Translating gives CVSSRRVVSYNEQFF. The variable domain in full, with the rest retrieved from reference TRBV5-6 and TRBJ2-1, is DAGVTQSPTHLIKTRGQQVTLRCSPKSGHDTVSWYQQALGQGPQFIFQYYEEEERQRGNFPDRFSGHQFPNYSSELNVNALLLGDSALYLCVSSRRVVSYNEQFFGPGTRLTVL.

This rearrangement joins TRBV7-8 to TRBJ2-3; TRBD2 aligns across 7 bases. The V and J ends lost 5 bases and 0 bases, in that order; junction bases with no gene match: 14. Germline loops: CDR1 SGHVS, CDR2 FQNEAQ. CDR3 length: 18 residues. The CDR3 DNA reads as TGTGCCAGCAGCCACCCAGGGAGGGTACCGTCTAGCACAGATACGCAGTATTTT. This encodes CASSHPGRVPSSTDTQYF.

The J gene is TRBJ1-2, the V gene TRBV12-3 or TRBV12-4; D not certain. The V end was cut by 3 bases, the J end by 5 bases, with 7 bases between. The length of the CDR3 is 12 residues. CDR3 region: CASSFQLYGYTF. The DNA of the CDR3 is TGTGCCAGCAGTTTCCAGCTTTATGGCTACACCTTC.

This clonotype occurred a few times. V gene TRBV3-1 combines with J gene TRBJ1-6; 10 bases are a match to TRBD1. Germline lookup yields CDR1 LGHDT and CDR2 YNNKEL (reference sequence). The CDR3 covers 15 residues. The J segment lost 13 bases and the V segment lost 4 bases, leaving 10 bases of the junction unmatched. CDR3 coding DNA: TGTGCCAGCAGCCTCGGACAGGGGGTTTTAGGGCCCCTCCACTTT. This translates into CASSLGQGVLGPLHF.

This chain links TRBV10-3 with TRBJ1-4; tentatively, D is TRBD1 (5 bases). Trimming removed 3 bases at V and 7 bases at J, with 12 bases between. Germline-derived CDR1 and CDR2 are ENHRY and SYGVKD. The CDR3 runs 14 residues. The CDR3 coding sequence is TGTGCCATCAGTGATGGGGGGAGCGGTGAAAAACTGTTTTTT. Its protein product is CAISDGGSGEKLFF.

J is TRBJ2-1 and V is TRBV14, with D unclear. Trimming removed 1 base at V and 8 bases at J, with 21 bases between. The CDR3 has 17 amino acids. Germline assignment: CDR1 SGHDN and CDR2 FVKESK. CDR3 loop: CASSQGTAPTSADEQFF. The CDR3 DNA sequence: TGTGCCAGCAGCCAAGGAACAGCCCCAACCTCAGCCGATGAGCAGTTCTTC.

This clonotype was picked up one time. V and J are TRBV2 and TRBJ2-3, with D hard to call. This CDR3 contains 17 residues. CDR1 is SNHLY, CDR2 FYNNEI, per germline. Deletions cut 1 base from V and 2 bases from J, with 16 bases between. The CDR3 sequence is CASSEGSPYTLTDTQYF. In DNA, the CDR3 is TGTGCCAGCAGTGAAGGGTCCCCCTACACTCTCACAGATACGCAGTATTTT.